This T cell receptor beta chain came from a study of Ad26.COV2.S vaccination and SARS-CoV-2 variants (dated by TCRdb to about 2021). Some background on the complete study: The specificity and breadth of SARS-CoV-2-reactive T cell receptors after Ad26.COV2.S vaccination were assessed by TCRbeta repertoire sequencing. The TCR-sequenced set comprised roughly 30 samples: around 20 Ad26.COV2.S vaccine recipients, 5 placebo recipients and 8 SARS-CoV-2 convalescent individuals.

Turning to this clone: Its antigen remains undetermined. Per-nucleotide qualities are absent, and no much larger clonotype sits a single base away.

The time point label of this sample denotes: individuals recovered from natural SARS-CoV-2 infection. Study-wide conclusions, independent of this receptor: Higher spike-specific TCR breadth was observed in Ad26.COV2.S recipients than in placebo recipients (P = 0.0014). It was noted by the authors that total T cell responses may have been underestimated by the TCR breadth and depth analyses. Substantial breadth of spike-specific CD8+ and CD4+ T cell responses was reported after vaccination. Comparable non-spike TCR breadth was observed between vaccine and placebo recipients, consistent with only spike being contained in the vaccine.

The immunoSEQ Assay was used to sequence TCRbeta CDR3 regions. After extraction, genomic DNA underwent amplification by bias-controlled multiplex PCR, followed by high-throughput sequencing. From the authors' description of their analysis: Collapsing and filtering of sequences were performed to quantify the absolute abundance of each unique TCRbeta CDR3 region. Usable DNA was measured by amplifying reference genes present in all nucleated cells, and TCRbeta template counts were normalized to that usable DNA to estimate T cell fraction. Repertoire TCRs were annotated as SARS-CoV-2-specific when V gene, CDR3 amino acid sequence and J gene were exactly matched to a known reactive TCR set. The reference SARS-CoV-2 TCR set was derived from MIRA and filtered for enrichment in COVID-19-positive ImmuneCODE repertoires, a step that removed public or cross-reactive TCRs. Using the MIRA antigens, annotated TCRs were further analysed by specific ORF or by position within an ORF. Depth was the summed frequency of annotated unique rearrangements, while breadth was defined as annotated unique rearrangements over total unique productive rearrangements. TCR breadth was compared between groups using two-sided Wilcoxon rank-sum tests. The immuneACCESS repertoire file appears here via TCRdb, limited to in-frame rearrangements. These files lack a portion of the clones; in checked studies, under half of the deficit traces to unresolved V genes, and the cause of the others is not known. The DNA gave D and trimming, while V, J and clone size come from that table. The sample includes under 150,000 clones, with roughly 89% observed a single time. 4.5% to 6% of the sample comes from the top ten.

Specimen: peripheral blood, collected after recovery from COVID-19. This TCR was recovered from a human donor who had recovered from COVID-19.

The CDR3 in this case is CASSREEAGLSPEAFF. The DNA sequence is TGTGCCAGCAGCCGTGAGGAGGCGGGCCTCAGCCCTGAAGCTTTCTTT. Recombination connected TRBV7-6 to TRBJ1-1; too little of a D gene remains to name it. V is cut by 5 bases and J by 6 bases, and the space between the germline ends is 22 bases. The CDR3 holds 16 amino acids from the cysteine to the phenylalanine. Left in the record is the CDR3 DNA by itself, 48 bases read in frame from the first base. CDR1 is given as SGHVS and CDR2 as FNYEAQ, both from the germline V gene. Joined to the reference TRBV7-6 and TRBJ1-1 proteins, this CDR3 gives the full variable domain: GAGVSQSPRYKVTKRGQDVALRCDPISGHVSLYWYRQALGQGPEFLTYFNYEAQQDKSGLPNDRFSAERPEGSISTLTIQRTEQRDSAMYRCASSREEAGLSPEAFFGQGTRLTVV.